This T cell receptor (beta chain) was identified during a study of shared clonotypes between healthy human individuals. Study context: The people who gave samples were two women and a few men aged 18 to 49.

The CDR3 length is 13 residues. Trimming cost V 1 base and J 6 bases, with 10 bases left between them. The germline gives CDR1 MNHNS, CDR2 SASEGT. Genomic DNA for unsorted samples, which was extracted with the QIAamp DNA Blood Mini kit, came from 99 million or so PBMCs. The repertoire was sequenced with immunoSEQ multiplex PCR; TCRdb's copy has only in-frame clones and lacks some. The table has around 500,000 clones, over 65% seen once. This receptor was obtained from a woman in her 40s in good health. Some clones in this sample may be carry-over from other donors' samples. The V and J genes are TRBV6-1 and TRBJ2-7; unclear D gene. The material sequenced was PBMCs. The chain's CDR3 is CASSEGTIGEQYF. The CDR3, as DNA: TGTGCCAGCAGTGAAGGGACCATAGGCGAGCAGTACTTC.